Detailed here is one TCR beta chain. The data belong to a study of blood T cell repertoires in COVID-19. In the authors' workflow: Estimated nucleated cell counts came from reference gene primer amplification. Generated by immunoSEQ multiplex PCR, the TCRdb table keeps only in-frame clones and is missing some. The V and J calls and the clone size are those of that table, but D and trimming were determined from the DNA. The sample comprises about 400,000 clones, about 88% of which are singletons, and about 3% rests with the top ten. Looked up from germline, CDR1 is SGHAT and CDR2 is FQNNGV. With 5 bases removed from V and 3 bases from J, the gap between germline ends came to 11 bases. CDR3 length: 13 amino acids.

The sequence was obtained from a woman aged 25 to 39 who had recovered from COVID-19. The gene calls are TRBV11-2 and TRBJ2-7; D is possibly TRBD1 (6 bases). Source material: PBMCs or T cells enriched from blood (not recorded which). The CDR3 DNA is TGTGCCAGCAGCCCTGACAGGCACTACGAGCAGTACTTC. Translated: CASSPDRHYEQYF.